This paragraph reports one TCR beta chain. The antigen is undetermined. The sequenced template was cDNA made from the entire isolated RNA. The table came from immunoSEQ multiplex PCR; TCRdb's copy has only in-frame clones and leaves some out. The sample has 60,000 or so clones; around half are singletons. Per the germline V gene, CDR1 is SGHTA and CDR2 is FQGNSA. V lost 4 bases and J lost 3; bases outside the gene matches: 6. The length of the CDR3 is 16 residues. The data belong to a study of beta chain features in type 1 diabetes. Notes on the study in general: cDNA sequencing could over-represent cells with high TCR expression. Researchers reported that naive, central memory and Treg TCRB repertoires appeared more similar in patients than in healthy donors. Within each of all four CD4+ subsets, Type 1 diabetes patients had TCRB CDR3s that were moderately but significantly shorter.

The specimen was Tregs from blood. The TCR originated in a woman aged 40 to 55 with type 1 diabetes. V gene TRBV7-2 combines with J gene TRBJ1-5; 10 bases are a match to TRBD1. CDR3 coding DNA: TGTGCCAGCAGCTCGGACAGGGGGGCAGACAATCAGCCCCAGCATTTT. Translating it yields CASSSDRGADNQPQHF.